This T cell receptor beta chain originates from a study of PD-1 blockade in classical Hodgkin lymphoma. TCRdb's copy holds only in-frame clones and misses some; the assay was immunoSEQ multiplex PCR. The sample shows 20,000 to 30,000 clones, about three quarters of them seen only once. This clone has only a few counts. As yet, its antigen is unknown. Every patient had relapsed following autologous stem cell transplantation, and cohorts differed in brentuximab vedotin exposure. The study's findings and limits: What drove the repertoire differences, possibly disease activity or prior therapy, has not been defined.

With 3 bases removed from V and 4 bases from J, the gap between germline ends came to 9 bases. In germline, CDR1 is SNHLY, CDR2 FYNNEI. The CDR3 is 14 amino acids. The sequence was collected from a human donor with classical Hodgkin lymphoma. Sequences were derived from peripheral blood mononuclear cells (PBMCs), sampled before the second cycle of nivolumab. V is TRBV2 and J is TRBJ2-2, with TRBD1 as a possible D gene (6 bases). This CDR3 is CASSEWTATGELFF. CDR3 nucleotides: TGTGCCAGCAGTGAGTGGACAGCCACCGGGGAGCTGTTTTTT.